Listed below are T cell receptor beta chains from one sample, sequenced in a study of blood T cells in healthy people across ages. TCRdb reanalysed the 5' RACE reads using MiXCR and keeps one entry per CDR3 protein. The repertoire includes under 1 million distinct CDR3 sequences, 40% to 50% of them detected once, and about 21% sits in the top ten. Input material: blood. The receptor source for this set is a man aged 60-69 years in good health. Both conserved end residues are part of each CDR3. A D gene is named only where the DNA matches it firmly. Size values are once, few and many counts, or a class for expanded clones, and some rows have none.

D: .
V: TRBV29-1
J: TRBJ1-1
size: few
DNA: TGCAGCGTTGAAGTTCCAGGGCGAAGGACTGAAGCTTTCTTT
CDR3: CSVEVPGRRTEAFF

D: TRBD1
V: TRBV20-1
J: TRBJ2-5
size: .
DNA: TGCAGTGCCGCAGGGGGTGACCTTACACAGCAGTACTTC
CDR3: CSAAGGDLTQQYF

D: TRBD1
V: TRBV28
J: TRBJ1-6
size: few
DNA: TGTGCCAGCAGTCGGGCGGGACAGGGATCTTCACCCCTCCACTTT
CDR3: CASSRAGQGSSPLHF

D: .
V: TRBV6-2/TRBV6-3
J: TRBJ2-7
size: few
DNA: TGTGCCAGCAGTTCACCGCTGACAGCGGGCCCCTACGAGCAGTACTTC
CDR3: CASSSPLTAGPYEQYF

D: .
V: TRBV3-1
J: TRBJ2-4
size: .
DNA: TGTGCCAGCAGCCAGGGAGGACAGAAAAACATTCAGTACTTC
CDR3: CASSQGGQKNIQYF

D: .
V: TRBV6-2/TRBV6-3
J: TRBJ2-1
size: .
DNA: TGTGCCAGCAGGGGGGACGAGACCCGCCTCGGGGAGCAGTTCTTC
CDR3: CASRGDETRLGEQFF

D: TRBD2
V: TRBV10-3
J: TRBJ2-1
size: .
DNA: TGTGCCATCAGTGATAGAGCGGGGGGTAATGAGCAGTTCTTC
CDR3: CAISDRAGGNEQFF

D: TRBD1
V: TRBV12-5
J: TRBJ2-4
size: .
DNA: TGTGCTAGTGGTATCGACAGGGATCACGGCAAAAACATTCAGTACTTC
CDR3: CASGIDRDHGKNIQYF

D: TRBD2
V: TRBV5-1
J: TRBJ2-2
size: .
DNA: TGCGCCAGCAGAAATAGCGGGGGAGTCACCGGGGAGCTGTTTTTT
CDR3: CASRNSGGVTGELFF

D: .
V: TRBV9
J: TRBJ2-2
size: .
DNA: TGTGCCAGCAGCGTAGAGACATTGAACACCGGGGAGCTGTTTTTT
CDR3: CASSVETLNTGELFF

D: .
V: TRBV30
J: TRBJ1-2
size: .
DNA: TGTGCCTGGAGTGTACTGGGGGGCCTGGTTGGCTACACCTTC
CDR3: CAWSVLGGLVGYTF

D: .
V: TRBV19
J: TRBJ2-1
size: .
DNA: TGTGCCAGTAGTACGGGGGGGACAGCGGGTTCCTACGAGCAGTTCTTC
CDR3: CASSTGGTAGSYEQFF

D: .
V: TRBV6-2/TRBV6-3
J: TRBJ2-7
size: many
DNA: TGTGCCAGCGGTCTTACGGCAGGGTTCTACGAGCAGTACTTC
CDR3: CASGLTAGFYEQYF

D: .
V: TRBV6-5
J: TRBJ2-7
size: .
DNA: TGTGCCAGCAGTGATTGGGGGGTCGAGTACGAGCAGTACTTC
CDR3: CASSDWGVEYEQYF

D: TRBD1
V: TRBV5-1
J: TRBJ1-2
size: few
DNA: TGCGCCAGCAGCGTCACAGGGGAGGTCTATGGCTACACCTTC
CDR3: CASSVTGEVYGYTF

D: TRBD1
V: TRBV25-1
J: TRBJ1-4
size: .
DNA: TGTGCCAGCAGTGATTCGACAGGGGGTAATGAAAAACTGTTTTTT
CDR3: CASSDSTGGNEKLFF

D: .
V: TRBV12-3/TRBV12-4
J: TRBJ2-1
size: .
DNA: TGTGCCAGCAGTCGTATACAAGAGACCCAGTTCTTC
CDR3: CASSRIQETQFF

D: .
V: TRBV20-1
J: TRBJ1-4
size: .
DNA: TGCAGTGCTAGACCAGCAGGGGCGAGACATGAAAAACTGTTTTTT
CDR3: CSARPAGARHEKLFF

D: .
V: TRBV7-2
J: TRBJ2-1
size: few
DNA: TGTGCCAGCAGCACGCCCTACAATGAGCAGTTCTTC
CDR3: CASSTPYNEQFF

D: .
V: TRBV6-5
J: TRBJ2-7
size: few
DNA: TGTGCCAGCAGTTACCGGCGGGGCGGTTCCTACGAGCAGTACTTC
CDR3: CASSYRRGGSYEQYF

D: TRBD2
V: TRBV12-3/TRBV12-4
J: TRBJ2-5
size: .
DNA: TGTGCCAGCACCAAAATTAAAGCGGGACTTCAAGAGACCCAGTACTTC
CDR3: CASTKIKAGLQETQYF

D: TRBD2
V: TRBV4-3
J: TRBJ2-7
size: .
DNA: TGCGCCAGCAGCCAAGATCGGGGGGGCCTGTACGAGCAGTACTTC
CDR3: CASSQDRGGLYEQYF

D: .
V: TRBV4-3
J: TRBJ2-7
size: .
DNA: TGCGCCAGCAGCCAAGTCCGATCGGGGACCCCCTACGAGCAGTACTTC
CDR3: CASSQVRSGTPYEQYF

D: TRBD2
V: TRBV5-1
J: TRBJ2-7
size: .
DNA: TGCGCCAGCAGCTCGGTTAGCGGGGCCTACGAGCAGTACTTC
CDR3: CASSSVSGAYEQYF

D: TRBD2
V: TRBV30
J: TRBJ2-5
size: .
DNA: TGTGCCTGGAGCCTAGCGGGGGGGCTGGTGAAGACCCAGTACTTC
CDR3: CAWSLAGGLVKTQYF

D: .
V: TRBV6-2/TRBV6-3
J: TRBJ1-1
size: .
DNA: TGTGCCAGCAGTCGACACCCGGGGGGGATGAACACTGAAGCTTTCTTT
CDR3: CASSRHPGGMNTEAFF

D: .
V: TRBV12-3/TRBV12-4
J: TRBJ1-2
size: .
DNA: TGTGCCAGCAAAGTAGGCCCGGGCTACACCTTC
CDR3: CASKVGPGYTF

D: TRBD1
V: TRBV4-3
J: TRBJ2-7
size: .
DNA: TGCGCCAGCAGCCCTACAGCCCAGGGGGCGTGGACCTACGAGCAGTACTTC
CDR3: CASSPTAQGAWTYEQYF

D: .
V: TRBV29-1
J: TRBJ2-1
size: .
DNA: TGCAGCGTTGGTGATGGTGGTGAGCAGTTCTTC
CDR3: CSVGDGGEQFF

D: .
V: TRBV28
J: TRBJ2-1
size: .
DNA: TGTGCCAGCGGGTCCCCCATGATGAGGGCGAATGAGCAGTTCTTC
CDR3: CASGSPMMRANEQFF

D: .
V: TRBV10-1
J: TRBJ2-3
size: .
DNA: TGCGCCAGCAGTGAGTCTTCCACACCCGTCACAGATACGCAGTATTTT
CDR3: CASSESSTPVTDTQYF

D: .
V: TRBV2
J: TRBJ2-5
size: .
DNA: TGTGCTGAGAAGGATATAGCCAGGGAGACCCAGTACTTC
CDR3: CAEKDIARETQYF

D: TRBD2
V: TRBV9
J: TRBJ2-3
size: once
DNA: TGTGCCAGCTCGTCTATGGCGGGGGTGATCTCCGGTACGCAGTATTTT
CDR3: CASSSMAGVISGTQYF

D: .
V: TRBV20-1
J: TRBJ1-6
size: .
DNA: TGCAGTGCTAGAGAAGGTACAGGGAGCTCCTATAATTCACCCCTCCACTTT
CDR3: CSAREGTGSSYNSPLHF

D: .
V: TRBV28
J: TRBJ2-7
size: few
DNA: TGTGCCAGCAGTCCCGAACAGGGAGGGAGCCACGAGCAGTACTTC
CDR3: CASSPEQGGSHEQYF

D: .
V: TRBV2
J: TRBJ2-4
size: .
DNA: TGTGCCAGCAGGGGAGAACTAGCCAAGAGCATTCAGTACTTC
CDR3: CASRGELAKSIQYF

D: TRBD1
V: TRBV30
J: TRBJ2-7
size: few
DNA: TGTGCCTCACTAAGGACAGGGAGTTCCTACGAGCAGTACTTC
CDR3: CASLRTGSSYEQYF

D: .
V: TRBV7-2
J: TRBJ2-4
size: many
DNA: TGTGCCAGCAGCGCGACCCCGACGGTAGCCAAAAACATTCAGTACTTC
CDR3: CASSATPTVAKNIQYF

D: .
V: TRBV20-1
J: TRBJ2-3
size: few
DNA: TGCAGTGCCGGGGAGGGGGTGGGCACAGATACGCAGTATTTT
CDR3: CSAGEGVGTDTQYF

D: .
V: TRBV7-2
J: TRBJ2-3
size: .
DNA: TGTGCCAGCAGCACCGGGACTGCCCCTCGCTACGATACGCAGTATTTT
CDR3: CASSTGTAPRYDTQYF

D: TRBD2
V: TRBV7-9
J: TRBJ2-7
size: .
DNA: TGTGCCAGCAGCACGGGCCTTGTGGGGGGGGAGCAGTACTTC
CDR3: CASSTGLVGGEQYF

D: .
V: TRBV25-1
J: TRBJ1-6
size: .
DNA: TGTGCCAGCAGTGATCTGGGGCTGAGGGCCGGTTCACCCCTCCACTTT
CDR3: CASSDLGLRAGSPLHF

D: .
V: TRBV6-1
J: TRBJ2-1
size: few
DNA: TGTGCCAGCAAAGGACATCAGGGGGGGGCCAATGAGCAGTTCTTC
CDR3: CASKGHQGGANEQFF

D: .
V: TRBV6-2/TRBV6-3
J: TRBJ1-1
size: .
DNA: TGTGCCAGCAGTTACTCGAGGGATACTGAAGCTTTCTTT
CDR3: CASSYSRDTEAFF

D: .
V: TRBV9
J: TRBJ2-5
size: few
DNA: TGTGCCAGCAGCATGCAGGGTCAGGAGACCCAGTACTTC
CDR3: CASSMQGQETQYF

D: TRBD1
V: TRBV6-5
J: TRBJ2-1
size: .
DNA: TGTGCCAGCAGGCCCGACGACAGGGGTACGAATGAGCAGTTCTTC
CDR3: CASRPDDRGTNEQFF

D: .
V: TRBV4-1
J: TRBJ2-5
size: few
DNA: TGCGCCAGCAGCCAAGGAGACAGGTCGGAGACCCAGTACTTC
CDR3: CASSQGDRSETQYF

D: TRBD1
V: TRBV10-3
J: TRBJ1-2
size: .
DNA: TGTGCCATCAGTACTGGACAGGGCTACTATGGCTACACCTTC
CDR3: CAISTGQGYYGYTF

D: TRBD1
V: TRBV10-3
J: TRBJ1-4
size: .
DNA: TGTGCCATCAGTTACGACAGGGGGCGAGGTGAAAAACTGTTTTTT
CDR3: CAISYDRGRGEKLFF

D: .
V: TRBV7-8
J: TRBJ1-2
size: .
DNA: TGTGCCAGCAGCCCCCAGAGGACCTGGGGCTACACCTTC
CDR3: CASSPQRTWGYTF

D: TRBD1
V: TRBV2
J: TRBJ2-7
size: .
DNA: TGTGCCAGCAGTTTTAAGGGACAGGGGGGAGCTGGCGAGCAGTACTTC
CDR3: CASSFKGQGGAGEQYF